This TCR beta chain is from a study of graft-versus-host responses after intestinal transplantation listed by TCRdb under 2021. Background for the entire study: The transplants that recipients received were multivisceral, liver-intestinal, or isolated intestinal. Donor T cell macrochimerism was defined as a peak of at least 4% donor T cells among recipient peripheral blood mononuclear cells. Anti-thymocyte globulin induction was given to all recipients, followed by maintenance tacrolimus and steroids for two to four years. After intestinal transplantation, graft-versus-host and host-versus-graft alloreactive T cell clones were followed in the graft, circulation and bone marrow using bulk TCR-beta CDR3 sequencing. The cohort enrolled some 24 intestinal transplant recipients, one of whom was a retransplant, and a few patients without pretransplant specimens were excluded. Alloreactive clones were identified by sequencing pre-transplant mixed lymphocyte reaction products and comparing them with unstimulated pre-transplant donor and recipient T cells. Samples from a few later patients were sequenced in-house on an Illumina MiSeq with MiXCR processing rather than by the commercial service. What the study reported, not specific to this receptor: Early after transplant, peak levels of circulating GvH clones were associated with declines in HvG clones. Patients with donor T cell macrochimerism had high GvH to HvG T cell clonal ratios in their allografts. GvH clones were found in recipient bone marrow, and some of the GvH clones appeared earlier in ileal mucosa or blood, which is consistent with an intestinal mucosal origin. Conclusions were limited by the relatively low number and heterogeneity of intestinal transplant patients.

What the time point label conveys for this sample: cells obtained before transplantation from donor or recipient. CD3+CD4+ and CD3+CD8+ populations were FACS-sorted from unstimulated pre-transplant donor and recipient cells taken from spleen or lymph nodes. This clone has just one count. Its antigen is not yet known. No qualities accompany the bases; no much larger clone lies one base away. The protocol used for the library was the immunoSEQ multiplex PCR assay. For most patients, genomic DNA was isolated with the Qiagen DNeasy Blood and Tissue Kit and shipped frozen to Adaptive Biotechnologies for TCR sequencing. High-throughput TCR-beta CDR3 sequencing of genomic DNA from most patients was performed by Adaptive Biotechnologies. The authors' pipeline ran thus. Adaptive's ImmunoSEQ software supplied the TCR sequencing data for 18 patients, while MiXCR and VDJtools were used to process a few other patients. CD4 versus CD8 sorting errors were corrected by removing sequences found in both subsets at a frequency ratio below 5:1. CDR3 nucleotide sequences shared between donor and recipient were removed because their origin could not be assigned. To be classed as alloreactive, a clone needed at least 2-fold expansion over unstimulated cells and a minimum CFSE-low frequency of 0.002% (template counts) or 0.001% (read counts). A clone was considered mappable if detected in the sequenced pre-transplant spleen, lymph node, or MLR CFSE-low populations of the donor or recipient. Cumulative frequency of alloreactive clones was calculated as a percentage of all sequences weighted by copy number. TCRdb took over this immuneACCESS table, retaining in-frame rearrangements with V and J assigned. Such tables are incomplete; in checked studies, under half of the missing clones stem from an unresolved V gene, and the remainder is unexplained. V, J and clone size are taken as reported in that table, and D and trimming were inferred from the DNA itself. Counted in this sample were about 120,000 clones; roughly 95% of them appeared once. More than 3% of the sample lies in the top ten.

From the germline V gene, CDR1 is SQVTM and CDR2 is ANQGSEA. Trimming accounts for 6 bases at V and 1 base at J, while the number of junction bases matched to no gene is 7. The CDR3 contains 14 residues, cysteine and phenylalanine counted. CDR3 DNA only is kept here, 42 bases in frame from base 1. The sequenced sample was unstimulated CD8+ T cells sorted from spleen or lymph node cells, obtained before intestinal transplant. The chain is made from TRBV29-1 and TRBJ2-3; TRBD2 agrees with 7 junctional bases. The TCR comes from a human donor who received an intestinal transplant. The base sequence is TGCAGCGTGGTTCTAGCGGATGGCACAGATACGCAGTATTTT. The resulting protein is CSVVLADGTDTQYF.